The sequence of this T cell receptor (beta chain) was determined in a study of cytomegalovirus exposure and HLA in healthy donors. 13 Jbeta primers and 60 Vbeta primers were used for the PCR. Sequenced by immunoSEQ multiplex PCR; TCRdb stores in-frame clones only, minus some. Among approximately 140,000 clones listed, 60% to 85% were seen once. Whole-study findings and limits: CMV serostatus was the only recorded immune exposure for donors.

The CDR3 totals 12 residues. Germline V gene lookup returns CDR1 SGHNT and CDR2 YYREEE (reference sequence). As for this clone: The antigen remains undetermined. The junction departs from the called germline gene at one end, perhaps through a read error.

This TCR was recovered from a male donor in good health and CMV-seronegative. V and J are TRBV5-4 and TRBJ2-3, with 8 bases that match TRBD2. Sequencing was carried out using PBMCs. CDR3 loop: CVAGGGADTQYF. CDR3 bases: TGCGTGGCGGGGGGAGGGGCAGATACGCAGTATTTT.